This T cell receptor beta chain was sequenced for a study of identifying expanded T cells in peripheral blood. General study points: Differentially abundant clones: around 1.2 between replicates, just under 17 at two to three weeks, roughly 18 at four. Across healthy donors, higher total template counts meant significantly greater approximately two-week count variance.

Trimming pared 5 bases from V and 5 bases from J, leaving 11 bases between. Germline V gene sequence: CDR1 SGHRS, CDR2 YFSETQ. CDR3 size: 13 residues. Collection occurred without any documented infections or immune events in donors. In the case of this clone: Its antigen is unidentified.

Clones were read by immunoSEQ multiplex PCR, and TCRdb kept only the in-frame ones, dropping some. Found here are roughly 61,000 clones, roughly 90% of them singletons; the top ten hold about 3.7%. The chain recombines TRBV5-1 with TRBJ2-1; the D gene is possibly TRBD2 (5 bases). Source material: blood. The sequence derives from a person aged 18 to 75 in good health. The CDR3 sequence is CASSTGSDNEQFF. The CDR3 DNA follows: TGCGCCAGCAGTACGGGATCTGACAATGAGCAGTTCTTC.